This T cell receptor beta chain was recorded in a study of cytomegalovirus exposure and HLA in healthy donors. Only in-frame clones appear in the TCRdb table, and some are missing; sequencing was by immunoSEQ multiplex PCR. The table lists about 71,000 clones, 94% of them singletons, with approximately 0.93% in the top ten. About this clone: What it binds is not known.

Points from the study as a whole: As confirmed in vitro, a few CMV-associated chains were specific for CMV antigens. According to a subsequent analysis, TCR clusters from the first cohort were inclined to appear together in the 130 or so validation repertoires. The study flagged around 160 TCR beta chains as cytomegalovirus-associated.

The sequence derives from a woman younger than 30 in good health and CMV-seronegative. Source material: PBMCs.

CDR3 sequence (DNA): TGCGCCAGCAGCCAAGAGGGACAGGGCACCTACAATGAGCAGTTCTTC. Amino acids: CASSQEGQGTYNEQFF. The chain links TRBV4-3 to TRBJ2-1; 9 positions match TRBD1. The CDR3 extends over 16 amino acids. CDR1 is LGHNA and CDR2 is YSLEER in the germline V gene. V lost 0 bases, J lost 2 bases, and 2 bases stayed unmatched.